This passage covers 8 T cell receptor beta chains from one sample sequenced in a study of long-term antiretroviral therapy in people with HIV. The assay used was immunoSEQ (version v3.0), run at survey level. Produced via immunoSEQ multiplex PCR; TCRdb's table is partial and in-frame only. The data show around 16,000 clones, approximately 81% seen once. This specimen consisted of unsorted PBMCs, obtained about 1.3 years before starting antiretroviral therapy. Receptors were obtained from a man younger than 40 with HIV.

The chain couples TRBV6-6 to TRBJ2-3; 7 bases match TRBD1. CDR1 is MNHNY, CDR2 SVGAGI, per germline (reference sequence). CDR3 length equals 14 residues. V was pared by 6 bases and J by 0 bases, with 3 bases of the junction left unmatched. The CDR3 sequence: CASSRGQSTDTQYF. Written as DNA, the CDR3 is TGTGCCAGCAGCCGGGGACAGAGCACAGATACGCAGTATTTT.

J is TRBJ2-7 and V is TRBV7-6, with 7 nucleotides matching TRBD2. V was clipped by 4 bases and J by 0 bases; unmatched bases: 9. Germline loops: CDR1 SGHVS, CDR2 FNYEAQ. This CDR3 comprises 16 residues. The CDR3 spells CASSSGGGVGSYEQYF. In DNA, the CDR3 is TGTGCCAGCAGCTCGGGGGGAGGGGTAGGCTCCTACGAGCAGTACTTC.

The rearrangement uses TRBV6-5 and TRBJ2-7; TRBD2 is a possible D gene (5 bases). Looked up from germline, CDR1 is MNHEY and CDR2 is SVGAGI. Deletions cut 1 base from V and 2 bases from J, with 12 bases between. The CDR3 loop spans 15 amino acids. The CDR3 is CASSYLARRPYEQYF. CDR3 nucleotides: TGTGCCAGCAGTTACTTGGCCAGGAGGCCCTACGAGCAGTACTTC.

The chain couples TRBV27 to TRBJ2-1; D remains unclear. Germline V CDR1 and CDR2: MNHEY, SMNVEV (reference sequence). The CDR3 spans 10 residues. Trimming took 10 bases from V and 5 from J, leaving 6 bases between them. The CDR3 bases are TGTGCCACCGGTCACAATGAGCAGTTCTTC. Its protein is CATGHNEQFF.

V usage is TRBV27 and J usage is TRBJ1-5; D not resolved. V was pared by 1 base and J by 4 bases, with 8 bases between. From germline, CDR1 is MNHEY and CDR2 SMNVEV (reference sequence). The length of the CDR3 is 14 residues. CDR3 loop: CASSLLGSNQPQHF. In DNA, the CDR3 is TGTGCCAGCAGTTTATTGGGGAGTAATCAGCCCCAGCATTTT.

This chain links TRBV18 with TRBJ2-7; 13 bases map to TRBD2. Trimming at V came to 3 bases and at J to 4 bases, leaving 3 bases not matched to a gene. Germline V gene data show CDR1 as KGHSH and CDR2 as LQKENI. The CDR3 is made up of 15 amino acids. This chain's CDR3 is CASSPSGLAGYEQYF. The CDR3 nucleotides are TGTGCCAGCTCACCGTCGGGACTAGCGGGGTACGAGCAGTACTTC.

The chain employs TRBV7-2 and TRBJ2-2; 10 bases are a match to TRBD2. Trimming took 0 bases from V and 4 from J; bases not matched to a gene: 20. The CDR3 loop spans 22 amino acids. The germline gives CDR1 SGHTA, CDR2 FQGNSA. CDR3 DNA sequence: TGTGCCAGCAGCTTAGCCCTCCCTACTAGCGGGAATGCCCCGAGTGGCACCGGGGAGCTGTTTTTT. Residues: CASSLALPTSGNAPSGTGELFF.

This clone is categorized as large. J is TRBJ2-7 and V is TRBV28; no clear D. Germline assignment: CDR1 MDHEN and CDR2 SYDVKM. This CDR3 has 15 residues. Trimming took 4 bases from V and 4 from J, leaving 17 bases between them. In nucleotides, the CDR3 is TGTGCCAGCAGTTATCGAACAGTTTCAGGATACGAGCAGTACTTC. It specifies CASSYRTVSGYEQYF.